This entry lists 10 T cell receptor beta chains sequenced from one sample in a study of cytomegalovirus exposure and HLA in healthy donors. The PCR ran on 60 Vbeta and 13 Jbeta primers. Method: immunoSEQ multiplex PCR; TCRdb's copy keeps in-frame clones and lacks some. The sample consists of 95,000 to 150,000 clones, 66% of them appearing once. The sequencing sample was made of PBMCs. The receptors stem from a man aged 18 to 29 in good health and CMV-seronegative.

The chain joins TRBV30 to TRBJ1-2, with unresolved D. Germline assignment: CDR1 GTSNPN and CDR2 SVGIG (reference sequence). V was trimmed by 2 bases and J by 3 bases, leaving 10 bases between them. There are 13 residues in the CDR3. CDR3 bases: TGTGCCTGGAGTAGGCAGGTTGACTATGGCTACACCTTC. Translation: CAWSRQVDYGYTF.

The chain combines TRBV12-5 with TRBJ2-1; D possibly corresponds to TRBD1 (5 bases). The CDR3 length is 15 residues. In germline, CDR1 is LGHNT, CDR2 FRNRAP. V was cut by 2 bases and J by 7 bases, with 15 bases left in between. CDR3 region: CASGLRGAKGNEQFF. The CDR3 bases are TGTGCTAGTGGTTTGAGGGGCGCGAAGGGGAATGAGCAGTTCTTC. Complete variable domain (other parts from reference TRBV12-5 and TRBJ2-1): DARVTQTPRHKVTEMGQEVTMRCQPILGHNTVFWYRQTMMQGLELLAYFRNRAPLDDSGMPKDRFSAEMPDATLATLKIQPSEPRDSAVYFCASGLRGAKGNEQFFGPGTRLTVL.

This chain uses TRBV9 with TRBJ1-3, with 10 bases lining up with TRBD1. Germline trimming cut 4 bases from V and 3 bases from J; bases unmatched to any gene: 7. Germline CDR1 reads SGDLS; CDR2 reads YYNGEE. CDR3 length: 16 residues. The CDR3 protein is CASSLRTGGFGNTIYF. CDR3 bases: TGTGCCAGCAGCCTCCGGACAGGGGGATTTGGAAACACCATATATTTT.

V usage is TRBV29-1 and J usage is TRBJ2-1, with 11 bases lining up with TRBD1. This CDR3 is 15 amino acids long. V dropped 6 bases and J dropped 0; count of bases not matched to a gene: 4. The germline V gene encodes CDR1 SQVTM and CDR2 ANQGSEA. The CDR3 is CSVLGTGGSYNEQFF. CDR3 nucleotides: TGCAGCGTACTCGGGACAGGGGGCTCCTACAATGAGCAGTTCTTC.

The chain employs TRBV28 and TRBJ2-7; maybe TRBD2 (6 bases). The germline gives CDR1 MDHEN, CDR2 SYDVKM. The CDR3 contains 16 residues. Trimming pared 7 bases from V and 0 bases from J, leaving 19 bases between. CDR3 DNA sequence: TGTGCCAGCATCGGGGGAACCCGGAAGAGCTCCTACGAGCAGTACTTC. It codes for CASIGGTRKSSYEQYF.

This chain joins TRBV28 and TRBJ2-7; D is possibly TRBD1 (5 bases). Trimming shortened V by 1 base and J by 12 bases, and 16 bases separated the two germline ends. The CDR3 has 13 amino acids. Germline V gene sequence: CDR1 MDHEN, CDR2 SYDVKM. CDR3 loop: CASSLFRRGHSYF. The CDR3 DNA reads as TGTGCCAGCAGTTTATTCAGAAGGGGCCATTCGTACTTC.

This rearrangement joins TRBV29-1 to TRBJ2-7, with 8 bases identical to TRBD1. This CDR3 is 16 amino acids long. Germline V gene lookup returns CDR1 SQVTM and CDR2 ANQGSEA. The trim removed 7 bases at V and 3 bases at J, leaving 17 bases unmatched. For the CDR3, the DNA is TGCAGCGCCCCACCCCAGACAGGGGTGAACTTCTACGAGCAGTACTTC. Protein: CSAPPQTGVNFYEQYF.

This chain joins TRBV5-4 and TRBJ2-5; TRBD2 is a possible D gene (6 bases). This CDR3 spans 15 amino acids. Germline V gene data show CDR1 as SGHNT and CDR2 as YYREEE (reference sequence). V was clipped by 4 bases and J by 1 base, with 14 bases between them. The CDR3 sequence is CASSAPGGSQETQYF. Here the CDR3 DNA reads TGTGCCAGCAGCGCCCCCGGAGGGTCCCAAGAGACCCAGTACTTC.

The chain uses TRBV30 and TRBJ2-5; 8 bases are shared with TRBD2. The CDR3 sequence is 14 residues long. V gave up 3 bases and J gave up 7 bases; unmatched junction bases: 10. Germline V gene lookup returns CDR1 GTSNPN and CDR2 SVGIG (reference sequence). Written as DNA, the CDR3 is TGTGCCTGGAGAGCGGGGGCCCAACGGGTGACCCAGTACTTC. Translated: CAWRAGAQRVTQYF. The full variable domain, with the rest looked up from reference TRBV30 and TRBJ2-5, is SQTIHQWPATLVQPVGSPLSLECTVEGTSNPNLYWYRQAAGRGLQLLFYSVGIGQISSEVPQNLSASRPQDRQFILSSKKLLLSDSGFYLCAWRAGAQRVTQYFGPGTRLLVL.

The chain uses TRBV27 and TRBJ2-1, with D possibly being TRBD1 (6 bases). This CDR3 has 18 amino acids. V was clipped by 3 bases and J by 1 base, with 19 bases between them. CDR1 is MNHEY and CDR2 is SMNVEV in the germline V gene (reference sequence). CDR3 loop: CASSFHRAALWSYNEQFF. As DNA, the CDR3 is TGTGCCAGCAGTTTCCACAGGGCCGCCCTTTGGTCCTACAATGAGCAGTTCTTC.